This entry describes one TCR beta chain. Authors' data handling: Using reference gene primer amplification, nucleated cell counts were estimated. Produced via immunoSEQ multiplex PCR; TCRdb's table is partial and in-frame only. Clone size and V and J calls were adopted from that table, with D and trimming inferred from the DNA. The sample lists roughly 100,000 clones, roughly 86% occurring once. Between the trimmed V and J ends, which lost 4 bases and 16 bases, there was a span of 14 bases. The CDR3 length is 12 residues. The data derive from a study of blood T cell repertoires in COVID-19. Study-level information: Spain, Italy and the United States supplied samples that represented acute and convalescent COVID-19. Sources were T cells, B-cell-depleted T cells, or PBMCs; the material itself was cDNA or gDNA.

The source is a human donor in a cohort sampled during active COVID-19. J is TRBJ1-6 and V is TRBV12-3 or TRBV12-4; a weak D match, TRBD1 (5 bases). What was sequenced was peripheral blood. CDR3 protein: CASSSPGGALHF. CDR3 nucleotide sequence: TGTGCCAGCAGTTCACCCGGTGGGGCGCTCCACTTT.